The 25 T cell receptor beta chains reported below all come from one sample, sequenced in a study of T-cell reconstitution after alpha-beta-depleted transplantation in children. The TCRbeta library incorporated unique molecular identifiers. TCRdb recomputed calls from the PCR reads with MiXCR, one row per CDR3 protein. The repertoire includes some 200,000 distinct CDR3 sequences, 7% to 9% of them detected once, and about 40% sits in the top ten. This material consisted of PBMCs, mostly from graft donor cells, taken 360 days after TCRalphabeta/CD19-depleted stem cell transplant. These receptors were collected from a male patient aged 2-15 years who had a stem cell transplant for acute myeloid leukemia, so the T cells may come from the graft donor.

This clonotype has a handful of counts. This chain links TRBV7-8 with TRBJ2-3; 10 bases fit TRBD2. CDR1 is SGHVS, CDR2 FQNEAQ, per germline. V shed 5 bases, J shed 6 bases, and the junction held 11 bases outside the gene matches. CDR3 length: 16 amino acids. As DNA, the CDR3 is TGTGCCAGCAGCGAGCTTAGCGGGGGGATCGTTGATACGCAGTATTTT. Protein product: CASSELSGGIVDTQYF.

This clonotype was detected a few times. This chain connects TRBV12-3 or TRBV12-4 to TRBJ2-7; D tentatively fits TRBD1 or TRBD2 (6 bases each). There are 15 residues in the CDR3. V lost 1 base to trimming and J lost 3 bases, with 13 bases between them. The CDR3 DNA sequence: TGTGCCAGCAGTTTAGATGGGGGGCTTGGCTACGAGCAGTACTTC. It translates to CASSLDGGLGYEQYF.

Note on this clonotype: One end of the junction varies from germline; a read error may be responsible. The V call is TRBV7-7, the J call TRBJ2-5; the D is unclear. From germline, CDR1 is SSHAT and CDR2 FNYEAQ (reference sequence). The CDR3 loop spans 15 amino acids. The CDR3 DNA reads TGTGCTAGCAGCCCCGACGAGCTCTGGGTAGAGACCCAGTACTTC. Translated: CASSPDELWVETQYF.

This chain connects TRBV20-1 to TRBJ2-1; D ambiguous. Germline loops: CDR1 DFQATT, CDR2 SNEGSKA (reference sequence). Trimming left V 1 base short and J 4 bases short, with 17 bases between. The CDR3 runs to 16 residues. CDR3 protein: CSARVVPGRSYNEQFF. Written as DNA, the CDR3 is TGCAGTGCTAGAGTAGTCCCCGGTCGGTCGTACAATGAGCAGTTCTTC.

This clonotype has a handful of counts. The chain combines TRBV12-3 or TRBV12-4 with TRBJ2-7; 9 bases match TRBD2. The trim removed 4 bases at V and 0 bases at J, leaving 19 bases unmatched. CDR3 length equals 20 residues. CDR3 sequence (DNA): TGTGCCAGCAGTTCCGGCTCCAGGGGGTCCCTAGCGGGAAGCTCCTACGAGCAGTACTTC. This codes for CASSSGSRGSLAGSSYEQYF.

This clonotype has only a few counts. The chain uses TRBV6-1 and TRBJ1-2; 10 nucleotides line up with TRBD1. CDR1 and CDR2 from the germline V gene are MNHNS and SASEGT. The J segment lost 6 bases and the V segment lost 6 bases, leaving 7 bases of the junction unmatched. CDR3 length: 14 amino acids. This CDR3 is CASSLTGTGDGYTF. The DNA of the CDR3 is TGTGCCAGCAGCCTCACCGGGACAGGGGATGGCTACACCTTC.

This clonotype was detected once. The genes are TRBV2 and TRBJ2-4; 12 bases line up with TRBD2. The trim removed 4 bases at V and 1 base at J, leaving 8 bases unmatched. This CDR3 is built from 18 residues. Germline V gene lookup returns CDR1 SNHLY and CDR2 FYNNEI. CDR3 residues: CASSARTSGIWAKNIQYF. In nucleotides, the CDR3 is TGTGCCAGCAGTGCACGGACTAGCGGGATATGGGCCAAAAACATTCAGTACTTC.

V and J are TRBV4-1 and TRBJ1-2, with D tentatively TRBD1 (5 bases). Germline lookup yields CDR1 MGHRA and CDR2 YSYEKL. The ends were cut back, 3 bases at V and 0 bases at J, with 11 bases in the middle. The CDR3 consists of 15 residues. The CDR3 coding sequence is TGCGCCAGCAGCCATGACAGCGTCACTAACTATGGCTACACCTTC. It encodes CASSHDSVTNYGYTF.

The chain combines TRBV7-2 with TRBJ2-4; 11 bases are a match to TRBD2. The CDR3 runs 14 residues. The V gene's germline CDR1 is SGHTA and CDR2 FQGNSA. Germline trimming cut 5 bases from V and 6 bases from J; bases unmatched to any gene: 3. CDR3 region: CASSTGTSGNIQYF. CDR3 coding DNA: TGTGCCAGCAGCACGGGGACTAGCGGAAACATTCAGTACTTC.

There are a few counts of this clonotype. The rearrangement uses TRBV4-1 and TRBJ2-2, with D possibly TRBD2 on 7 matching bases. Trimming stripped 3 bases from V and 1 base from J, with 12 bases between. CDR1 and CDR2 (germline): MGHRA, YSYEKL. The CDR3 is 16 amino acids. CDR3 nucleotide sequence: TGCGCCAGCAGCCACTTGAGGGGGGGGAACACCGGGGAGCTGTTTTTT. It is translated as CASSHLRGGNTGELFF.

Only a few counts were recorded for this clonotype. This chain joins TRBV18 and TRBJ1-2; perhaps TRBD1 as D (5 bases). V gave up 3 bases and J gave up 1 base, with 12 bases separating them. This CDR3 has 15 residues. Germline lookup yields CDR1 KGHSH and CDR2 LQKENI. CDR3 amino acids: CASSPRGLNNYGYTF. For the CDR3, the DNA is TGTGCCAGCTCACCGAGGGGATTGAATAACTATGGCTACACCTTC.

This clonotype was detected a few times. V gene TRBV20-1 combines with J gene TRBJ2-6, with D possibly matching TRBD2 (7 bases). Germline CDR1 reads DFQATT; CDR2 reads SNEGSKA (reference sequence). The germline V and J ends were trimmed by 6 bases and 3 bases, with 12 bases remaining between them. The CDR3 consists of 14 residues. Here the CDR3 reads CSAIGGVGANVLTF. CDR3 nucleotide sequence: TGCAGTGCGATAGGGGGGGTTGGGGCCAACGTCCTGACTTTC.

The table lists this clonotype with many counts. The chain has TRBV20-1 and TRBJ1-4, with D unresolved. CDR1 and CDR2 (germline): DFQATT, SNEGSKA (reference sequence). V lost 4 bases to trimming and J lost 7 bases, with 13 bases between them. The CDR3 spans 13 residues. The CDR3 loop reads CSAIFGKGEKLFF. The DNA of the CDR3 is TGCAGTGCTATTTTCGGAAAAGGTGAAAAACTGTTTTTT.

In its sample, this clonotype was seen many times. The chain employs TRBV20-1 and TRBJ1-2; 8 bases fit TRBD1. The CDR3 totals 11 residues. Germline-derived CDR1 and CDR2 are DFQATT and SNEGSKA (reference sequence). Trimming at V came to 6 bases and at J to 5 bases, leaving 2 bases not matched to a gene. CDR3 nucleotide sequence: TGCAGTGCAAGGACAGGGTATGGCTACACCTTC. Translated: CSARTGYGYTF.

The genes are TRBV3-1 and TRBJ1-2, with D hard to call. The V end was cut by 2 bases, the J end by 8 bases, with 12 bases between. Germline CDR1 LGHDT, CDR2 YNNKEL (reference sequence). The CDR3 sequence is 13 residues long. The CDR3 loop is CASSQTAGGGYTF. Here the CDR3 DNA reads TGTGCCAGCAGCCAAACCGCGGGAGGGGGCTACACCTTC. The full variable domain, completed using reference TRBV3-1 and TRBJ1-2, is DTAVSQTPKYLVTQMGNDKSIKCEQNLGHDTMYWYKQDSKKFLKIMFSYNNKELIINETVPNRFSPKSPDKAHLNLHINSLELGDSAVYFCASSQTAGGGYTFGSGTRLTVV.

This clonotype was detected only a few times. This chain uses TRBV20-1 with TRBJ2-1; D is tentatively TRBD1 or TRBD2 (6 bases each). Germline CDR1 reads DFQATT; CDR2 reads SNEGSKA (reference sequence). V was shortened by 1 base and J by 2 bases, with 12 bases between the two germline ends. The CDR3 is 15 residues long. CDR3 residues: CSARVWGATYNEQFF. CDR3 sequence (DNA): TGCAGTGCTAGAGTCTGGGGGGCAACCTACAATGAGCAGTTCTTC.

The chain couples TRBV20-1 to TRBJ2-5; no reliable D call. V lost 4 bases and J lost 5, with 8 bases in between. The CDR3 covers 11 residues. Germline CDR1 DFQATT, CDR2 SNEGSKA (reference sequence). The CDR3 protein is CSANKLETQYF. CDR3 nucleotides: TGCAGTGCTAACAAGCTTGAGACCCAGTACTTC.

This clonotype was counted at least ten times. The chain joins TRBV19 to TRBJ2-3; either TRBD1 or TRBD2 may fit D (6 bases each). V was trimmed by 1 base and J by 6 bases, leaving 11 bases between them. The CDR3 contains 14 residues. The germline CDR1 and CDR2 sequences are LNHDA and SQIVND (reference sequence). CDR3 DNA sequence: TGTGCCAGTAGTATAGGACGGGGGCTTGATACGCAGTATTTT. Encoded protein: CASSIGRGLDTQYF.

V gene TRBV3-1 combines with J gene TRBJ2-3; 7 positions agree with TRBD2. The CDR3 has 15 amino acids. Germline CDR1 reads LGHDT; CDR2 reads YNNKEL (reference sequence). V lost 6 bases to trimming and J lost 7 bases; unmatched junction nucleotides: 13. CDR3 nucleotides: TGTGCCAGCAGACCTACGGCGGGAGATGGGAATACGCAGTATTTT. Translating it yields CASRPTAGDGNTQYF.

This clonotype was recorded at least ten times. The rearrangement joins TRBV7-8 to TRBJ1-5; D unclear. The CDR3 runs 14 residues. Germline assignment: CDR1 SGHVS and CDR2 FQNEAQ. The V end lost 2 bases, the J end lost 0 bases, and 5 bases lay between the germline ends. This CDR3 reads CASSLRRSNQPQHF. As DNA, the CDR3 is TGTGCCAGCAGCTTAAGACGTAGCAATCAGCCCCAGCATTTT.

This clonotype appeared many times. The chain combines TRBV29-1 with TRBJ2-4; 8 nucleotides match TRBD1. Per germline, CDR1 SQVTM and CDR2 ANQGSEA. There are 14 residues in the CDR3. Trimming took 6 bases from V and 6 from J; bases not matched to a gene: 10. DNA of the CDR3: TGCAGCGTCAGGACAGGGACAATGTTAAACATTCAGTACTTC. This sequence encodes CSVRTGTMLNIQYF.

This clonotype appeared a few times. The J gene is TRBJ2-4, the V gene TRBV5-6, with a possible D match to TRBD1 (6 bases). The CDR3 totals 17 residues. CDR1 SGHDT and CDR2 YYEEEE come from the germline V gene. V was clipped by 0 bases and J by 0 bases, with 13 bases between them. The CDR3 nucleotides read TGTGCCAGCAGCTTGGGAGGGGGACCAACAGCCAAAAACATTCAGTACTTC. Its translation: CASSLGGGPTAKNIQYF. Full variable domain (outside the CDR3, taken from reference TRBV5-6 and TRBJ2-4): DAGVTQSPTHLIKTRGQQVTLRCSPKSGHDTVSWYQQALGQGPQFIFQYYEEEERQRGNFPDRFSGHQFPNYSSELNVNALLLGDSALYLCASSLGGGPTAKNIQYFGAGTRLSVL.

On this clonotype itself: Given a much more abundant clone one base away, this may be a read error. Here the CDR3 omits its conserved ending phenylalanine or tryptophan, so a read error is the likely source. The gene calls are TRBV7-2 and TRBJ2-5; 7 bases are shared with TRBD2. Germline trimming cut 0 bases from V and 4 bases from J; bases unmatched to any gene: 11. CDR3 length equals 17 residues. CDR1 SGHTA and CDR2 FQGNSA come from the germline V gene. CDR3 residues: CASSLAGYAGEGETQYY. CDR3 DNA sequence: TGTGCCAGCAGCTTAGCAGGTTATGCGGGAGAGGGAGAGACCCAGTACTAC.

Only a few counts were recorded for this clonotype. The chain joins TRBV12-3 or TRBV12-4 to TRBJ2-1; D may be TRBD2 (5 bases). V was trimmed by 1 base and J by 4 bases, leaving 11 bases between them. The CDR3 is 15 amino acids. CDR3 DNA: TGTGCCAGCAGTTTAGTTCTAGGCGGGTACAATGAGCAGTTCTTC. Residues: CASSLVLGGYNEQFF.

The CDR3 DNA sequence: TGTGCCAGCACCCCGGGACAGGGCTATAATTCACCCCTCCACTTT. This encodes CASTPGQGYNSPLHF. This chain links TRBV27 with TRBJ1-6, with TRBD1 matching over 9 bases. This CDR3 region has 15 residues. V shed 7 bases and J 3 bases; nucleotides not matched to a gene: 4. Germline assignment: CDR1 MNHEY and CDR2 SMNVEV (reference sequence).